One T cell receptor (beta chain) is described in this entry. What it binds is unknown. This sample stems from a study of blood T cells in healthy people across ages. Study-wide points: Age advanced and TCR beta diversity per million T cells fell, roughly linearly. Both naive CD4+ cell counts and diversity were greater in long-lived donors than in aged donors.

The CDR3 is 18 residues long. Unmatched junction bases numbered 9, after V lost 3 bases and J lost 2 bases. Germline V lookup: CDR1 SGHRS, CDR2 YFSETQ. For the second PCR, which ran for about 7 to 11 cycles, a sample-barcoded 5' primer and a J-beta primer mix were used. In TCRdb, the 5' RACE reads were re-called with MiXCR into one record per CDR3 protein. The sample carries fewer than 1,200,000 distinct CDR3 sequences, around 25% recorded once. These data also featured in a second study, about T cells of mothers and their children. From that report: The extracted RNA was employed in its entirety for cDNA synthesis, at about 1.4 ug per 15 ul. The study found slightly higher but non-significant overlap in related versus unrelated mother-child pairs.

The sequence came from a girl aged 2 to 10 in good health. The sequenced material came from blood. The rearrangement joins TRBV5-1 to TRBJ2-2, with 11 bases lining up with TRBD1. The CDR3 coding sequence is TGCGCCAGCAGCTCACCGGGACAGGGGGGACCTAACACCGGGGAGCTGTTTTTT. Protein sequence: CASSSPGQGGPNTGELFF.